This T cell receptor beta chain was identified in a study of T-cell memory formation after mild COVID-19. Whole-study findings and limits: Memory from before infection featured some responding clones, which suggests cross-reactive memory joined. CM and EM subsets held most contracting CD4+ clones; EMRA held CD8+ ones.

A single record per CDR3 protein comes from TCRdb applying MiXCR to the 5' RACE reads. The repertoire holds around 300,000 distinct CDR3 sequences, with 15% to 20% as singletons. The CDR3 totals 14 residues. Per germline, CDR1 DFQATT and CDR2 SNEGSKA (reference sequence). V was cut by 3 bases and J by 6 bases, with 17 bases left in between. As regards this clonotype: The antigen is undetermined.

The material sequenced was PBMCs or a T cell subset sorted from them (not recorded which). This TCR derives from a man aged 18-30 years who had mild COVID-19 (a few samples of this study predate the infection). Cell type and time point are not known. This chain connects TRBV20-1 to TRBJ1-2, with unresolved D. This CDR3 reads CSARVRYPGNGYTF. In DNA form, the CDR3 reads TGCAGTGCTAGGGTCAGATATCCTGGGAATGGCTACACCTTC.